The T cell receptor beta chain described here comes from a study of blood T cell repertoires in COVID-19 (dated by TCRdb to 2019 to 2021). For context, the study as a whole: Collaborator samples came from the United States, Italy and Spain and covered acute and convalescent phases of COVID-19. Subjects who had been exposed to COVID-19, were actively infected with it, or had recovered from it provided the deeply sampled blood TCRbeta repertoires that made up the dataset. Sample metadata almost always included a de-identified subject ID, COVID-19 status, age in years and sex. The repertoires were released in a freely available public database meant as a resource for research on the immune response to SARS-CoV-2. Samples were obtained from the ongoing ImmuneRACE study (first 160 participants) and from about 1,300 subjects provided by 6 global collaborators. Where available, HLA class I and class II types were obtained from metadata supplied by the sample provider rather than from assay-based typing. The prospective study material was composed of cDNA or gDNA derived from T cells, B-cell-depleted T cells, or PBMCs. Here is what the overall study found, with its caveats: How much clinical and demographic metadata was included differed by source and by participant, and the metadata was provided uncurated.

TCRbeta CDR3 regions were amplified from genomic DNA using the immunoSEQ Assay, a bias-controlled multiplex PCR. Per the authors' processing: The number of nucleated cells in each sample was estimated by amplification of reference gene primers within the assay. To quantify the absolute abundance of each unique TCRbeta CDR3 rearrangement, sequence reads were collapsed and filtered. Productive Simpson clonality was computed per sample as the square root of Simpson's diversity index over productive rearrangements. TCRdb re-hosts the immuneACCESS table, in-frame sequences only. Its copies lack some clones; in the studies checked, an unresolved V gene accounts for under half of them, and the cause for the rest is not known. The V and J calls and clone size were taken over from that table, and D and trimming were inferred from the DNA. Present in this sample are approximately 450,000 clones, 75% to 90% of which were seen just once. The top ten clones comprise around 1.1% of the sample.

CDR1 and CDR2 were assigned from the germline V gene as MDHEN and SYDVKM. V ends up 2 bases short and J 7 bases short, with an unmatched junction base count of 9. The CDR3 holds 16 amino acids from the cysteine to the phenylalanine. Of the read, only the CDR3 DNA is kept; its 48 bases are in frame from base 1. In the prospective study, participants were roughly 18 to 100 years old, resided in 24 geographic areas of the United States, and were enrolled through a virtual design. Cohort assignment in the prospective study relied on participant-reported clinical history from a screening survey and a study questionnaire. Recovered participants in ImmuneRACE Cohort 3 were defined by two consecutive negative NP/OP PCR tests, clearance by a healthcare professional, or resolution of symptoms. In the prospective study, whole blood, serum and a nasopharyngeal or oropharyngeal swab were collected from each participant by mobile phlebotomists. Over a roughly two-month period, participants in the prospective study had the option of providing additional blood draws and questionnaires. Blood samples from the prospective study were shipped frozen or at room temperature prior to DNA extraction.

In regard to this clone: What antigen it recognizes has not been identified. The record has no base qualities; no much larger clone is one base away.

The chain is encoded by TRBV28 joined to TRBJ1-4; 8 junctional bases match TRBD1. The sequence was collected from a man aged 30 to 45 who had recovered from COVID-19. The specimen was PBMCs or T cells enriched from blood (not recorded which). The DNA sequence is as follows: TGTGCCAGCAGTTTAATTTTGCAGGGGGCGGGTGAAAAACTGTTTTTT. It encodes CASSLILQGAGEKLFF.